Shown below are 24 T cell receptor beta chains from a single sample sequenced in a study of blood T cell repertoires in COVID-19. The repertoire was sequenced with immunoSEQ multiplex PCR; TCRdb's copy has only in-frame clones and lacks some. The sample shows 250,000 to 350,000 clones, roughly 90% of them seen only once. Sample: peripheral blood. The source of these receptors is a woman aged 30 to 39 with COVID-19, enrolled during active disease.

The chain uses TRBV5-1 and TRBJ2-1; 7 positions match TRBD1. Germline loops: CDR1 SGHRS, CDR2 YFSETQ. The CDR3 length is 15 residues. The junction had 7 bases not matched to a gene; V was cut back by 2 bases and J by 5 bases. For the CDR3, the DNA is TGCGCCAGCAGCTTAGGGGACAGAAATAACAATGAGCAGTTCTTC. Amino acids: CASSLGDRNNNEQFF.

The gene calls are TRBV5-6 and TRBJ2-1; TRBD1 might be the D (6 bases). Germline CDR1 SGHDT, CDR2 YYEEEE. The ends were cut back, 3 bases at V and 3 bases at J, with 13 bases in the middle. This CDR3 region has 15 residues. The CDR3 nucleotides read TGTGCCAGCAGCTCAGCGACAGGAGTCTACAATGAGCAGTTCTTC. Translating it yields CASSSATGVYNEQFF.

The rearrangement links TRBV5-6 to TRBJ2-2; 7 nucleotides line up with TRBD2. This CDR3 contains 14 residues. Germline V gives CDR1 SGHDT, CDR2 YYEEEE. The junction had 4 bases not matched to a gene; V was cut back by 6 bases and J by 2 bases. The CDR3 protein is CASNPGLNTGELFF. CDR3 nucleotides: TGTGCCAGCAACCCGGGACTAAACACCGGGGAGCTGTTTTTT.

The chain has TRBV28 and TRBJ1-2; 8 bases are a match to TRBD1. V lost 6 bases, J lost 4 bases, and 7 bases stayed unmatched. The CDR3 totals 14 residues. Germline V gene data show CDR1 as MDHEN and CDR2 as SYDVKM. The CDR3 region has the DNA TGTGCCAGCAGGGAATGGACAGGGATCTATGGCTACACCTTC. Amino acids: CASREWTGIYGYTF.

The sample holds one count of this clone. V and J are TRBV3-1 (or the pseudogene TRBV3-2) and TRBJ2-1; 8 bases align to TRBD2. CDR3 length: 14 amino acids. J lost 8 bases, V lost 5 bases, and 8 bases had no gene match. Germline V gene data show CDR1 as LGHDT and CDR2 as YNNKEL (reference sequence). CDR3 residues: CASSFGRGFYEQFF. The DNA of the CDR3 is TGTGCCAGCAGCTTCGGGAGGGGCTTCTATGAGCAGTTCTTC.

The genes are TRBV27 and TRBJ2-3; the D is unclear. Germline-derived CDR1 and CDR2 are MNHEY and SMNVEV (reference sequence). The CDR3 has 14 amino acids. Between the trimmed V and J ends, which lost 6 bases and 2 bases, there was a span of 12 bases. As DNA, the CDR3 is TGTGCCAGCAGGAAAATACTGTCCACAGATACGCAGTATTTT. Translating gives CASRKILSTDTQYF.

The V call is TRBV5-5, the J call TRBJ2-1, with TRBD1 matching over 7 bases. The CDR3 has 16 amino acids. Germline CDR1 SGHKS, CDR2 YYEKEE (reference sequence). Trimming removed 4 bases from V and 6 bases from J; junction bases left unmatched: 13. The CDR3 DNA reads as TGTGCCAGCAGCATCCACAGGGGAGTATCCGTCAATGAGCAGTTCTTC. This gives the protein CASSIHRGVSVNEQFF.

This chain connects TRBV7-9 to TRBJ2-7; a weak D match, TRBD2 (5 bases). In germline, CDR1 is SEHNR, CDR2 FQNEAQ (reference sequence). The CDR3 contains 11 residues. The V end was cut by 5 bases, the J end by 7 bases, with 9 bases between. The CDR3 is CASSTGKEQYF. CDR3 sequence (DNA): TGTGCCAGCAGCACGGGGAAGGAGCAGTACTTC. The variable domain in full, completed from reference TRBV7-9 and TRBJ2-7, reads DTGVSQNPRHKITKRGQNVTFRCDPISEHNRLYWYRQTLGQGPEFLTYFQNEAQLEKSRLLSDRFSAERPKGSFSTLEIQRTEQGDSAMYLCASSTGKEQYFGPGTRLTVT.

This rearrangement joins TRBV30 to TRBJ2-3; no firm D call. Trimming took 1 base from V and 3 from J, leaving 8 bases between them. The germline V gene has CDR1 GTSNPN and CDR2 SVGIG (reference sequence). This CDR3 has 13 residues. CDR3 nucleotide sequence: TGTGCCTGGAGTGAAATCAGGACAGATACGCAGTATTTT. Its protein product is CAWSEIRTDTQYF.

The V and J genes are TRBV27 and TRBJ2-6; D gene uncertain. Germline CDR1 and CDR2: MNHEY and SMNVEV (reference sequence). This CDR3 has 14 amino acids. Trimming removed 5 bases from V and 11 bases from J, with 16 bases in between. CDR3: CASSTSGQVHVLTF. The CDR3 nucleotides read TGTGCCAGCAGTACCTCCGGCCAGGTCCACGTCCTGACTTTC.

This clone was counted once. The V call is TRBV10-3, the J call TRBJ1-1, with D maybe TRBD1 (6 bases). V was cut by 10 bases and J by 1 base, with 16 bases left in between. The length of the CDR3 is 14 residues. Germline V gene lookup returns CDR1 ENHRY and CDR2 SYGVKD. The CDR3 DNA reads TGTGCCAACTACCTCCGGGACAAGAACACTGAAGCTTTCTTT. Its translation is CANYLRDKNTEAFF.

This clone was counted a single time. The V gene is TRBV2, the J gene TRBJ2-7, with 12 bases that match TRBD2. J was trimmed by 6 bases and V by 9 bases; bases with no gene match: 9. The germline gives CDR1 SNHLY, CDR2 FYNNEI. There are 14 residues in the CDR3. The DNA for the CDR3 is TGTGCCAGTCTTTCCGCTAGCGGGAGGGCCGAGCAGTACTTC. Translation gives CASLSASGRAEQYF.

This clone was observed a single time. This chain joins TRBV9 and TRBJ2-2; TRBD2 matches 10 bases. The germline V gene has CDR1 SGDLS and CDR2 YYNGEE. CDR3 length: 16 amino acids. J gave up 7 bases and V 4 bases, and 10 bases lay outside the gene matches. The CDR3 spells CASSTRTSGLIGELFF. CDR3 sequence (DNA): TGTGCCAGCAGCACCCGGACTAGCGGATTAATCGGGGAGCTGTTTTTT.

This clone was seen once. The chain is built from TRBV11-2 and TRBJ2-7; 8 positions agree with TRBD1. The CDR3 has 12 amino acids. V trimming: 5 bases; J trimming: 6 bases; junction bases outside the gene matches: 3. Per the germline V gene, CDR1 is SGHAT and CDR2 is FQNNGV. CDR3 bases: TGTGCCAGCAGCCTAACAGGGGGCGAGCAGTACTTC. It encodes CASSLTGGEQYF.

The chain has TRBV30 and TRBJ1-2, with unresolved D. Germline lookup yields CDR1 GTSNPN and CDR2 SVGIG (reference sequence). The V gene lost 2 bases and the J gene lost 3 bases, with 10 bases spanning the gap. This CDR3 has 13 amino acids. Here the CDR3 DNA reads TGTGCCTGGAGTCCACAGCCTTACTATGGCTACACCTTC. Its protein product is CAWSPQPYYGYTF.

This chain uses TRBV30 with TRBJ1-4; the D gene is possibly TRBD1 (6 bases). This CDR3 comprises 11 residues. CDR1 and CDR2 from the germline V gene are GTSNPN and SVGIG (reference sequence). Trimming removed 8 bases from V and 4 bases from J, with 8 bases in between. The CDR3 nucleotides read TGTGCCCAGGGGCGTAATGAAAAACTGTTTTTT. It encodes CAQGRNEKLFF.

The chain carries TRBV6-6 and TRBJ1-2; D may be TRBD1 (5 bases). Trimming removed 10 bases at V and 4 bases at J, with 16 bases between. Per the germline V gene, CDR1 is MNHNY and CDR2 is SVGAGI (reference sequence). The CDR3 has 13 residues. The CDR3: CATTGQWGYGYTF. The DNA of the CDR3 is TGTGCCACCACAGGTCAGTGGGGCTATGGCTACACCTTC.

This chain uses TRBV5-4 with TRBJ1-6, with D unclear. This CDR3 is 13 amino acids long. CDR1 is SGHNT and CDR2 is YYREEE in the germline V gene (reference sequence). Trimming pared 4 bases from V and 5 bases from J, leaving 7 bases between. Here the CDR3 DNA reads TGTGCCAGCAGCCCCCTTAATAATTCACCCCTCCACTTT. Translated: CASSPLNNSPLHF.

The V call is TRBV19, the J call TRBJ2-2; D is perhaps TRBD2 (5 bases). In germline, CDR1 is LNHDA, CDR2 SQIVND (reference sequence). The CDR3 length is 15 residues. Trimming left V 3 bases short and J 4 bases short, with 12 bases between. For the CDR3, the DNA is TGTGCCAGTAGTATTGTGTGGGAGACCACCGGGGAGCTGTTTTTT. Its protein is CASSIVWETTGELFF. Filled out from reference TRBV19 and TRBJ2-2, the complete variable domain reads DGGITQSPKYLFRKEGQNVTLSCEQNLNHDAMYWYRQDPGQGLRLIYYSQIVNDFQKGDIAEGYSVSREKKESFPLTVTSAQKNPTAFYLCASSIVWETTGELFFGEGSRLTVL.

The genes are TRBV5-1 and TRBJ2-5; 7 positions match TRBD2. With 0 bases clipped from V and 0 bases from J, the junction kept 8 bases outside the gene matches. The CDR3 is 17 residues long. CDR1 and CDR2 from the germline V gene are SGHRS and YFSETQ. The DNA for the CDR3 is TGCGCCAGCAGCTTGGTTCGACCCGGGACTAACCAAGAGACCCAGTACTTC. Translating gives CASSLVRPGTNQETQYF.

The rearrangement uses TRBV6-6 and TRBJ1-1; possible D gene TRBD1, 6 bases. V lost 4 bases, J lost 4 bases, and 16 bases lay in between. From germline, CDR1 is MNHNY and CDR2 SVGAGI (reference sequence). CDR3 length equals 15 residues. CDR3 loop: CASSSSNSGATEAFF. CDR3 in DNA: TGTGCCAGCAGTTCCTCAAACTCAGGGGCCACTGAAGCTTTCTTT.

V is TRBV30 and J is TRBJ1-3, with D possibly being TRBD1 (5 bases). Deletions cut 4 bases from V and 7 bases from J, with 11 bases between. Germline CDR1 GTSNPN, CDR2 SVGIG (reference sequence). The CDR3 has 12 amino acids. CDR3 sequence (DNA): TGTGCCTGGAATGGGGCGACTAACACCATATATTTT. Translated, it gives CAWNGATNTIYF.

The V and J genes are TRBV7-9 and TRBJ1-4, with 8 bases aligning to TRBD1. After removal of 4 bases from V and 4 bases from J, the junction contained 8 bases not matched to a gene. The germline gives CDR1 SEHNR, CDR2 FQNEAQ (reference sequence). The CDR3 has 16 residues. Here the CDR3 DNA reads TGTGCCAGCAGCTCATCGAGCAGGGGGCGTAATGAAAAACTGTTTTTT. Protein: CASSSSSRGRNEKLFF.

The chain recombines TRBV3-1 (or the pseudogene TRBV3-2) with TRBJ1-1, with 7 bases aligning to TRBD1. The germline V gene has CDR1 LGHDT and CDR2 YNNKEL (reference sequence). Trimming cost V 4 bases and J 5 bases; bases outside gene matches: 1. CDR3 length: 12 amino acids. The CDR3 bases are TGTGCCAGCAGCCTCAGGGGGACTGAAGCTTTCTTT. Amino acid sequence: CASSLRGTEAFF.